This entry features one T cell receptor beta chain sequence. The antigen is undetermined. This entry is derived from a study of CD4 T cells in relation to SARS-CoV-2 and coronaviruses. Study-wide results and caveats: According to naive versus memory sequencing, detected responses are memory recall, not newly primed.

Sequencing used immunoSEQ multiplex PCR; TCRdb keeps in-frame clones, though not all of them. There are about 55,000 clones in the sample; more than 80% occur only once, and approximately 1.5% lies in the top ten. The V gene's germline CDR1 is MNHNS and CDR2 SASEGT. The V and J ends lost 6 bases and 3 bases respectively, with 14 bases between them. The length of the CDR3 is 15 residues. Before the COVID-19 pandemic, during about 2011-2018, CD4+ T cells were taken from unexposed donors. The sequenced sample was memory CD4+ T cells from PBMCs. The chain recombines TRBV6-1 with TRBJ2-2; D might be TRBD1 or TRBD2, each matching 5 bases. The sequence was collected from a human donor in good health. The CDR3 here is CASRPGTEYTGELFF. In DNA form, the CDR3 reads TGTGCCAGCAGACCCGGGACGGAGTACACCGGGGAGCTGTTTTTT.